The rows below give T cell receptor beta chains drawn from one sample of a study of OX40 agonist ivuxolimab in advanced cancers. Generated by immunoSEQ multiplex PCR, the TCRdb table keeps only in-frame clones and is missing some. The repertoire consists of 50,000 to 80,000 clones, with around 80% occurring once and the leading ten covering roughly 1.9%. Specimen: CD4+ or CD8+ T cells sorted from blood, collected in a trial of the OX40 agonist ivuxolimab. The receptor set was obtained from an adult with an advanced solid tumor such as melanoma, head and neck, liver or kidney cancer. CDR3s include the opening cysteine and the closing phenylalanine or tryptophan. The D gene is left open where the match is weak. Only part of the rows carry a size: once, few, many, or a class if the clone is expanded.

V,J,size,D,CDR3,DNA
TRBV5-6,TRBJ2-7,NA,NA,CATLSSGGSGYEQYF,TGTGCTACTCTATCAAGTGGGGGATCTGGGTACGAGCAGTACTTC
TRBV6-5,TRBJ2-1,NA,NA,CASSYRGPANEQFF,TGTGCCAGCAGTTACCGGGGACCCGCTAATGAGCAGTTCTTC
TRBV5-6,TRBJ1-4,NA,TRBD1,CASSFGQGRSNEKLFF,TGTGCCAGCAGCTTCGGACAGGGGCGGAGTAATGAAAAACTGTTTTTT
TRBV6-5,TRBJ1-1,medium-sized,NA,CASLFPPKAFF,TGTGCCAGCCTCTTCCCTCCGAAAGCTTTCTTT
TRBV10-3,TRBJ1-5,few,NA,CAISVSGGNQPQHF,TGTGCCATCAGTGTTTCAGGGGGCAATCAGCCCCAGCATTTT
TRBV7-9,TRBJ2-3,few,NA,CASSSRLESTDTQYF,TGTGCCAGCAGCTCTCGACTAGAGAGCACAGATACGCAGTATTTT
TRBV6-6,TRBJ2-2,NA,NA,CASSYVRNTGELFF,TGTGCCAGCAGTTACGTCAGAAACACCGGGGAGCTGTTTTTT
TRBV11-3,TRBJ2-2,NA,TRBD2,CASSATSQGRTGELFF,TGTGCCAGCAGCGCGACTAGCCAGGGACGGACCGGGGAGCTGTTTTTT
TRBV9,TRBJ1-5,NA,NA,CASSPGRANSNQPQHF,TGTGCCAGCAGCCCGGGCCGGGCTAATAGCAATCAGCCCCAGCATTTT
TRBV18,TRBJ2-1,NA,TRBD2,CASSPTSGGENEQFF,TGTGCCAGCTCACCGACTAGCGGGGGTGAGAATGAGCAGTTCTTC
TRBV5-1,TRBJ1-1,NA,NA,CASSENRAHAFF,TGCGCCAGCAGCGAAAACAGGGCTCATGCTTTCTTT
TRBV9,TRBJ2-5,NA,NA,CASSVAPGQSETQYF,TGTGCCAGCAGCGTAGCTCCGGGACAATCAGAGACCCAGTACTTC
TRBV7-9,TRBJ1-6,once,NA,CASSSYGGGNSPLHF,TGTGCCAGCAGCTCGTACGGAGGAGGGAATTCACCCCTCCACTTT
TRBV30,TRBJ2-1,NA,TRBD2,CAWSMGTSAEKQFF,TGTGCCTGGTCTATGGGGACTAGCGCAGAAAAGCAGTTCTTC
TRBV5-1,TRBJ2-3,NA,NA,CASSLGVPGSDTQYF,TGCGCCAGCAGCTTGGGCGTCCCAGGGTCAGATACGCAGTATTTT
TRBV19,TRBJ1-1,once,TRBD1,CASTLDRLSTEAFF,TGTGCCAGTACCTTGGACAGGTTGAGCACTGAAGCTTTCTTT
TRBV5-6,TRBJ1-6,NA,TRBD1,CASSWDRNNSPLHF,TGTGCCAGCAGCTGGGACAGGAATAATTCACCCCTCCACTTT
TRBV5-4,TRBJ1-1,NA,NA,CASSLVSGTEAFF,TGTGCCAGCAGCTTGGTCTCGGGCACTGAAGCTTTCTTT
TRBV28,TRBJ2-4,NA,TRBD2,CAVVSGSQGNIQYF,TGTGCCGTAGTTAGCGGGAGTCAGGGAAACATTCAGTACTTC
TRBV6-1,TRBJ2-7,NA,TRBD1,CASSEASWDSSYEQYF,TGTGCCAGCAGTGAAGCGAGCTGGGACAGCTCCTACGAGCAGTACTTC
TRBV28,TRBJ1-2,NA,NA,CASSPTPGMGGYTF,TGTGCCAGCAGTCCGACGCCGGGGATGGGAGGCTACACCTTC
TRBV7-9,TRBJ2-3,NA,NA,CASSLQQGGTDTQYF,TGTGCCAGCAGCTTACAACAGGGCGGCACAGATACGCAGTATTTT
TRBV15,TRBJ2-3,NA,TRBD1,CATSRDRAITDTQYF,TGTGCCACCAGCCGGGACAGGGCAATCACAGATACGCAGTATTTT